This TCR beta chain originates from a study of blood T cells in healthy people across ages. Study-wide results and limits: Diversity was higher, and naive CD4+ cells more numerous, in long-lived donors than in aged donors. As naive T cell percentage varied, TCR beta diversity correlated strongly with it. TCR beta diversity per million T cells fell roughly linearly with age.

Primed by a sample-barcoded 5' primer and a J-beta primer mix, a second PCR proceeded for 7 to 11 cycles. TCRdb reprocessed the 5' RACE reads via MiXCR and lists one record per CDR3 protein. Found here are 1,300,000 or so distinct CDR3 sequences, 55% to 75% of them singletons; the top ten hold 5.5% to 8%. Points on this clonotype: Its specificity is not known.

Trimming shortened V by 3 bases and J by 6 bases, and 12 bases separated the two germline ends. Germline V gene lookup returns CDR1 MGHRA and CDR2 YSYEKL. This CDR3 is built from 14 residues. The rearrangement uses TRBV4-1 and TRBJ1-5, with D maybe TRBD1 (6 bases). Sample: blood. The sequence was collected from a man aged 18 to 30 in good health. The CDR3 is CASSHPQGSQPQHF. Written as DNA, the CDR3 is TGCGCCAGCAGCCACCCCCAGGGGAGTCAGCCCCAGCATTTT.